The 26 T cell receptor beta chains below come from one sample, sequenced in a study of T cell responses to AZD1222 COVID-19 vaccine. Clones were sequenced by immunoSEQ multiplex PCR, and TCRdb holds only the in-frame ones, with some missing. This repertoire shows approximately 200,000 clones, 90% to 95% found once; its top ten account for nearly 3.5%. This specimen consisted of peripheral blood, obtained 28 days after the second AZD1222 dose. All receptors derive from an adult who received the AZD1222 COVID-19 vaccine.

As to this clone: At one boundary the junction diverges from the germline segment, which might be a read error. The J gene is TRBJ2-7, the V gene TRBV27; 7 bases line up with TRBD1. This CDR3 contains 15 residues. CDR1 and CDR2 (germline): MNHEY, SMNVEV (reference sequence). This chain's CDR3 is CASSPTLDRSFEQYF. The CDR3 DNA reads as TGTGCCAGCAGTCCCACCTTGGACAGGTCCTTCGAGCAGTACTTC.

This chain connects TRBV29-1 to TRBJ1-1; D gene unclear. CDR1 is SQVTM, CDR2 ANQGSEA, per germline. Trimming removed 3 bases from V and 0 bases from J, with 8 bases in between. CDR3 size: 13 residues. CDR3 DNA sequence: TGCAGCGTTGACCGGGAAGTGAACACTGAAGCTTTCTTT. Protein sequence: CSVDREVNTEAFF.

The chain is built from TRBV28 and TRBJ2-3; D not certain. The CDR3 contains 11 residues. Germline V lookup: CDR1 MDHEN, CDR2 SYDVKM. The ends were cut back, 5 bases at V and 4 bases at J, with 4 bases in the middle. The CDR3 is CASSTADTQYF. For the CDR3, the DNA is TGTGCCAGCAGTACCGCAGATACGCAGTATTTT.

The genes are TRBV28 and TRBJ1-5, with 9 bases matching TRBD1. CDR1 is MDHEN and CDR2 is SYDVKM in the germline V gene. The CDR3 totals 19 residues. Losses at the gene ends were 3 bases for V and 5 bases for J; bases not matched to a gene: 17. This CDR3 reads CASSFRAAQGASPDQPQHF. CDR3 bases: TGTGCCAGCAGTTTTCGGGCCGCACAGGGGGCTTCACCCGATCAGCCCCAGCATTTT. Complete variable domain (other parts from reference TRBV28 and TRBJ1-5): DVKVTQSSRYLVKRTGEKVFLECVQDMDHENMFWYRQDPGLGLRLIYFSYDVKMKEKGDIPEGYSVSREKKERFSLILESASTNQTSMYLCASSFRAAQGASPDQPQHFGDGTRLSIL.

This chain links TRBV19 with TRBJ2-2; D might be TRBD2 (6 bases). CDR1 is LNHDA, CDR2 SQIVND, per germline (reference sequence). The length of the CDR3 is 15 residues. Deletions cut 2 bases from V and 0 bases from J, with 7 bases between. The CDR3 DNA is TGTGCCAGTAGTATAAGACTAGCGAACACCGGGGAGCTGTTTTTT. Translated: CASSIRLANTGELFF.

The chain uses TRBV20-1 and TRBJ2-7; D unclear. V was pared by 4 bases and J by 4 bases, with 5 bases between. Per the germline V gene, CDR1 is DFQATT and CDR2 is SNEGSKA (reference sequence). The CDR3 runs 10 residues. In DNA, the CDR3 is TGCAGTGCTAAGGGATACGAGCAGTACTTC. It codes for CSAKGYEQYF.

This CDR3 reads CASSVSTPRRPDTQYF. CDR3 DNA sequence: TGTGCCAGCAGCGTCTCGACACCCAGGCGCCCAGATACGCAGTATTTT. The chain employs TRBV5-7 and TRBJ2-3; the D is unclear. TRBV5-7 is an ORF, and what it does is uncertain. V was clipped by 4 bases and J by 4 bases, with 19 bases between them. CDR3 size: 16 residues.

The rearrangement links TRBV5-1 to TRBJ2-7, with 8 bases matching TRBD1. Looked up from germline, CDR1 is SGHRS and CDR2 is YFSETQ. The V segment lost 2 bases and the J segment 4 bases; nucleotides outside the gene matches: 5. CDR3 size: 14 residues. In DNA form, the CDR3 reads TGCGCCAGCAGCTTCGGGACAGGAGGATACGAGCAGTACTTC. Residues: CASSFGTGGYEQYF. Filled out from reference TRBV5-1 and TRBJ2-7, the complete variable domain reads KAGVTQTPRYLIKTRGQQVTLSCSPISGHRSVSWYQQTPGQGLQFLFEYFSETQRNKGNFPGRFSGRQFSNSRSEMNVSTLELGDSALYLCASSFGTGGYEQYFGPGTRLTVT.

This chain joins TRBV7-3 and TRBJ2-1; 7 positions match TRBD2. The CDR3 loop spans 16 amino acids. CDR1 and CDR2 (germline): SGHTA, FQGTGA. The trim removed 3 bases at V and 1 base at J, leaving 6 bases unmatched. The CDR3, as DNA: TGTGCCAGCAGCTTTCAGGGCGGGAGTTCCTACAATGAGCAGTTCTTC. This sequence encodes CASSFQGGSSYNEQFF.

The count of this clone is one. The chain combines TRBV25-1 with TRBJ2-7; D may match TRBD1 or TRBD2 (6 bases each). The ends were cut back, 6 bases at V and 9 bases at J, with 18 bases in the middle. The CDR3 covers 13 residues. Germline loops: CDR1 MGHDK, CDR2 SYGVNS. The CDR3 spells CASSLSTGRRQYF. The CDR3 DNA reads TGTGCCAGCAGCCTCTCAACAGGGAGGCGGCAGTACTTC.

The chain couples TRBV3-1 (or the pseudogene TRBV3-2) to TRBJ2-2; D gene uncertain. The V gene lost 4 bases and the J gene lost 4 bases, with 4 bases spanning the gap. CDR1 is LGHDT and CDR2 is YNNKEL in the germline V gene (reference sequence). CDR3 length: 12 amino acids. The CDR3 sequence: CASSLPTGELFF. CDR3 DNA: TGTGCCAGCAGCCTACCCACCGGGGAGCTGTTTTTT.

The chain recombines TRBV7-2 with TRBJ1-3; D is perhaps TRBD1 (5 bases). CDR3 length equals 15 residues. With 2 bases removed from V and 2 bases from J, the gap between germline ends came to 10 bases. Germline V lookup: CDR1 SGHTA, CDR2 FQGNSA. The CDR3 spells CASSLRGTTGNTIYF. As DNA, the CDR3 is TGTGCCAGCAGCTTAAGGGGAACGACTGGAAACACCATATATTTT.

This clone was detected once. The chain joins TRBV4-1 to TRBJ2-1; D uncertain. V lost 2 bases and J lost 6, with 11 bases in between. The CDR3 covers 14 residues. Germline-derived CDR1 and CDR2 are MGHRA and YSYEKL. CDR3 in amino acids: CASSQYSPGNEQFF. The CDR3 DNA sequence: TGCGCCAGCAGCCAATACAGCCCGGGCAATGAGCAGTTCTTC.

This clone has just one count. The V and J genes are TRBV7-9 and TRBJ2-3, with 8 bases lining up with TRBD2. Germline V gene data show CDR1 as SEHNR and CDR2 as FQNEAQ (reference sequence). The junction had 8 bases not matched to a gene; V was cut back by 3 bases and J by 3 bases. The CDR3 has 16 amino acids. CDR3 in DNA: TGTGCCAGCAGCTTCGGGGGGGAGGTAATGACAGATACGCAGTATTTT. Protein product: CASSFGGEVMTDTQYF.

V and J are TRBV28 and TRBJ1-2, with no clear D. Germline values: CDR1 MDHEN, CDR2 SYDVKM. This CDR3 has 13 amino acids. Trimming shortened V by 2 bases and J by 7 bases, and 11 bases separated the two germline ends. CDR3: CASSLGVPPGYTF. The CDR3 DNA reads as TGTGCCAGCAGTTTAGGGGTTCCGCCTGGCTACACCTTC.

The chain recombines TRBV10-3 with TRBJ1-1, with D unresolved. The V gene's germline CDR1 is ENHRY and CDR2 SYGVKD. The length of the CDR3 is 14 residues. V was shortened by 1 base and J by 4 bases, with 10 bases between the two germline ends. CDR3 in amino acids: CAISELWMGTEAFF. CDR3 bases: TGTGCCATCAGTGAGTTATGGATGGGCACTGAAGCTTTCTTT.

The V and J genes are TRBV7-9 and TRBJ2-3; 10 positions agree with TRBD2. V shed 3 bases and J 6 bases; nucleotides not matched to a gene: 9. The CDR3 is 16 residues long. CDR1 is SEHNR, CDR2 FQNEAQ, per germline (reference sequence). CDR3 nucleotide sequence: TGTGCCAGCAGCTTCCCCCTAGCGGGAGCCGACGATACGCAGTATTTT. This gives the protein CASSFPLAGADDTQYF.

CDR3 in amino acids: CASSLRRPNTGELFF. The CDR3 DNA sequence: TGTGCCAGCAGCTTAAGACGGCCCAACACCGGGGAGCTGTTTTTT. The V gene is TRBV7-2, the J gene TRBJ2-2; D is undetermined. Germline V gives CDR1 SGHTA, CDR2 FQGNSA. V lost 2 bases and J lost 2, with 9 bases in between. The CDR3 has 15 residues.

The rearrangement uses TRBV9 and TRBJ2-2, with TRBD2 matching over 14 bases. V shed 2 bases and J 7 bases; nucleotides not matched to a gene: 16. The CDR3 covers 20 residues. Germline V gene lookup returns CDR1 SGDLS and CDR2 YYNGEE. CDR3 in amino acids: CASSVRGLAGAGGMDGELFF. The CDR3 DNA follows: TGTGCCAGCAGCGTTCGGGGACTAGCGGGAGCGGGAGGAATGGACGGGGAGCTGTTTTTT.

The chain joins TRBV24-1 to TRBJ2-5; D could derive from TRBD1 or TRBD2 (5 bases each). The V and J ends lost 6 bases and 5 bases respectively, with 12 bases between them. There are 13 residues in the CDR3. The V gene's germline CDR1 is KGHDR and CDR2 SFDVKD. DNA of the CDR3: TGTGCCACCAGTACAGGTGGGGGTGAGACCCAGTACTTC. It codes for CATSTGGGETQYF.

This clone was detected once. The DNA for the CDR3 is TGCGCCAGCAGCCAGGGCCGGGGGGGTGGCTACACCTTC. The encoded protein is CASSQGRGGGYTF. V and J are TRBV5-1 and TRBJ1-2, with D maybe TRBD1 (5 bases). Trimming pared 4 bases from V and 7 bases from J, leaving 14 bases between. The CDR3 runs to 13 residues. Germline CDR1 is SGHRS and CDR2 is YFSETQ.

This clone occurred once. The chain has TRBV5-4 and TRBJ2-7; 11 nucleotides line up with TRBD1. The CDR3 sequence is 17 residues long. V lost 4 bases, J lost 0 bases, and 9 bases stayed unmatched. CDR1 is SGHNT, CDR2 YYREEE, per germline (reference sequence). The CDR3, as DNA: TGTGCCAGCAGCCATGGACAGGGGGCTAGGAGCTCCTACGAGCAGTACTTC. Translating it yields CASSHGQGARSSYEQYF.

The rearrangement links TRBV3-1 (or the pseudogene TRBV3-2) to TRBJ1-4, with D tentatively TRBD1 (5 bases). Germline CDR1 reads LGHDT; CDR2 reads YNNKEL (reference sequence). The CDR3 is 12 residues long. Trimming left V 6 bases short and J 8 bases short, with 10 bases between. CDR3 amino acids: CASSWGQEKLFF. For the CDR3, the DNA is TGTGCCAGCAGTTGGGGCCAGGAAAAACTGTTTTTT.

This chain uses TRBV28 with TRBJ1-1, with no clear D. CDR3 length: 15 residues. Germline V gene data show CDR1 as MDHEN and CDR2 as SYDVKM. V gave up 6 bases and J gave up 2 bases, with 16 bases separating them. The CDR3 nucleotides are TGTGCCAGCAGCTCCCCCGGCCGGGTTAACACTGAAGCTTTCTTT. Translating gives CASSSPGRVNTEAFF.

The chain recombines TRBV29-1 with TRBJ1-3; no clear D. The CDR3 has 16 amino acids. Germline values: CDR1 SQVTM, CDR2 ANQGSEA. Trimming took off 1 base at V and 0 bases at J, with 13 bases between the two ends. CDR3 loop: CSVEVIESTSGNTIYF. The CDR3 region has the DNA TGCAGCGTTGAAGTCATTGAGTCCACCTCTGGAAACACCATATATTTT.

The chain joins TRBV11-1 to TRBJ2-7, with 7 bases lining up with TRBD1. The CDR3 consists of 14 residues. CDR1 SGHAT and CDR2 FQDESV come from the germline V gene (reference sequence). With V trimmed by 5 bases and J by 6 bases, 10 bases remained unmatched. The chain's CDR3 is CASSPDRDYREQYF. In nucleotides, the CDR3 is TGTGCCAGCAGCCCAGACAGGGATTATCGCGAGCAGTACTTC.